What follows are 8 T cell receptor beta chains derived from one specimen sequenced in a study of multiple sclerosis patients with progressive multifocal leukoencephalopathy. Produced via immunoSEQ multiplex PCR; TCRdb's table is partial and in-frame only. This table has under 30,000 clones, around 90% appearing once. The time point is: more than ten months of natalizumab therapy. Sequencing was performed on PBMCs, taken from a patient treated with natalizumab. The source of these receptors is a human donor with multiple sclerosis.

Here the CDR3 reads CATHSRTGVSPLHF. In nucleotides, the CDR3 is TGTGCCACTCACTCTAGGACAGGGGTTTCACCCCTCCACTTT. The J gene is TRBJ1-6, the V gene TRBV5-4, with 9 bases that match TRBD1. Trimming took 9 bases from V and 9 from J; bases not matched to a gene: 10. Germline V gene data show CDR1 as SGHNT and CDR2 as YYREEE (reference sequence). The CDR3 extends over 14 amino acids.

V usage is TRBV29-1 and J usage is TRBJ2-3, with 7 bases identical to TRBD2. CDR1 is SQVTM, CDR2 ANQGSEA, per germline. The CDR3 has 13 residues. J gave up 5 bases and V 4 bases, and 6 bases lay outside the gene matches. DNA for the CDR3: TGCAGCGTTGGGGGGGGTGAAAAAGATACGCAGTATTTT. Protein sequence: CSVGGGEKDTQYF.

The CDR3 protein is CASSVDRDRGTYEQYF. As DNA, the CDR3 is TGTGCCAGCAGCGTAGACCGGGACAGGGGAACCTACGAGCAGTACTTC. The J gene is TRBJ2-7, the V gene TRBV9; 10 positions agree with TRBD1. Germline V CDR1 and CDR2: SGDLS, YYNGEE. This CDR3 is built from 16 residues. After removal of 0 bases from V and 2 bases from J, the junction contained 5 bases not matched to a gene.

The chain carries TRBV7-2 and TRBJ1-2; no clear D. The ends were cut back, 5 bases at V and 2 bases at J, with 12 bases in the middle. Germline V gene lookup returns CDR1 SGHTA and CDR2 FQGNSA. The CDR3 has 14 amino acids. CDR3 bases: TGTGCCAGCAGCCACGACGGTAGAAACTATGGCTACACCTTC. The encoded protein is CASSHDGRNYGYTF.

The chain carries TRBV9 and TRBJ2-2; a possible D gene is TRBD2 (6 bases). V lost 3 bases, J lost 6 bases, and 30 bases lay in between. In germline, CDR1 is SGDLS, CDR2 YYNGEE. The CDR3 is 20 amino acids. The CDR3 bases are TGTGCCAGCAGCGCCAGCCCGGGGGACCTACGACACCTCCGTCCCGGGGAGCTGTTTTTT. Its protein is CASSASPGDLRHLRPGELFF.

The chain joins TRBV4-2 to TRBJ1-6; D possibly corresponds to TRBD1 (5 bases). The germline V and J ends were trimmed by 0 bases and 7 bases, with 13 bases remaining between them. The germline CDR1 and CDR2 sequences are LGHNA and YNFKEQ. This CDR3 has 16 amino acids. The CDR3 region has the DNA TGTGCCAGCAGCCAAGACGGGGGTGTCGGGAATTCACCCCTCCACTTT. As protein: CASSQDGGVGNSPLHF.

This chain links TRBV4-2 with TRBJ1-2; a possible D gene is TRBD1 (6 bases). In germline, CDR1 is LGHNA, CDR2 YNFKEQ. V lost 4 bases and J lost 5, with 17 bases in between. This CDR3 comprises 15 residues. As DNA, the CDR3 is TGTGCCAGCAGCCCGGGGGCCCGGACAGCATATGGCTACACCTTC. The encoded protein is CASSPGARTAYGYTF.

The chain recombines TRBV7-3 with TRBJ2-2, with TRBD2 matching over 12 bases. Trimming took 4 bases from V and 2 from J; bases not matched to a gene: 2. The CDR3 has 16 residues. CDR1 is SGHTA and CDR2 is FQGTGA in the germline V gene. The CDR3 nucleotides read TGTGCCAGCAGCTCGACTAGCGGGGGTAACACCGGGGAGCTGTTTTTT. Encoded protein: CASSSTSGGNTGELFF.